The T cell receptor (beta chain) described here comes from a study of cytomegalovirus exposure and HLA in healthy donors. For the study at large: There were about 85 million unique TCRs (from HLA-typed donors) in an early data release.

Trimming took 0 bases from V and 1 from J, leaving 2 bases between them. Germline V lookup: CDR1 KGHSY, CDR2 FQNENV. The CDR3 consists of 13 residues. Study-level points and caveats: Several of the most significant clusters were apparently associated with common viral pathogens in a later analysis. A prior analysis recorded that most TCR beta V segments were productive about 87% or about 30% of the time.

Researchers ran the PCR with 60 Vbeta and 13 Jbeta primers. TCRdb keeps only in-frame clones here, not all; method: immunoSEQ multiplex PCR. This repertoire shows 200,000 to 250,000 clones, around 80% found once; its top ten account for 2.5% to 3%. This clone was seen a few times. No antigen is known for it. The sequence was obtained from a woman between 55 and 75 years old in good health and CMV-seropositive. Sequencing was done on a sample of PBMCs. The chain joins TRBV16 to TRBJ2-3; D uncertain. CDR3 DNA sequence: TGTGCCAGCAGCCAATCCGGCACAGATACGCAGTATTTT. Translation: CASSQSGTDTQYF.